This T cell receptor (beta chain) originates from a study of CXCR3-negative and CXCR3-positive naive CD8 T cells. Turning to the study itself: Roughly 135 million TRB reads were obtained overall (about 1.5 +/- 0.3 million per library). Study observations and caveats: When CXCR3-positive naive cells were set against CXCR3-negative naive cells, the former had more hydrophobic TRB CDR3s. Naive CXCR3-positive and CXCR3-negative cells shared similar TRBV-TRBJ usage, unlike memory cells.

UMI-tagged TRB cDNA libraries were built via 5' RACE. Using the 5' RACE reads, TCRdb records one entry per CDR3 protein without DNA. The sample table includes some 150,000 distinct CDR3 sequences. Germline loops: CDR1 SGHTA, CDR2 FQGTGA. The CDR3 is 15 amino acids. About this clonotype itself: Its antigen is unknown.

Material: naive CXCR3+ CD8+ T cells from blood. As to subset: CD45RO-CCR7+CD27+CD95- naive CD8+ T cells expressing CXCR3 (TNR3+). The receptor's source is a human donor in good health. Some clones in this sample may be carry-over from other donors' samples. V usage is TRBV7-3 and J usage is TRBJ2-1; with no DNA, the TCRdb D assignment of TRBD1 cannot be verified. The chain's CDR3 is CASSPEVTRPNEQFF.